One sample yielded the 4 T cell receptor beta chains listed below, sequenced in a study of identical twins. TCRdb re-called the 5' RACE reads through MiXCR, storing one row per CDR3 protein. Of about 220,000 distinct CDR3 sequences listed, 5.5% to 7.5% were seen once; the top ten hold roughly 15%. The same sample was also studied in work on T cells expressing NK-cell markers.

The sample comprised CD8+ T cells sorted from blood. Receptors originate from a woman aged 18-30 years in good health.

This clonotype was seen only a few times. J is TRBJ2-5 and V is TRBV6-5; 8 nucleotides match TRBD2. V dropped 6 bases and J dropped 1; count of bases not matched to a gene: 1. The germline V gene encodes CDR1 MNHEY and CDR2 SVGAGI. The CDR3 sequence is 13 residues long. The CDR3 here is CASRREVQETQYF. The CDR3, as DNA: TGTGCCAGCAGGCGGGAGGTCCAAGAGACCCAGTACTTC.

The sample holds many counts of this clonotype. V is TRBV20-1 and J is TRBJ2-7; the D gene is possibly TRBD2 (5 bases). CDR1 DFQATT and CDR2 SNEGSKA come from the germline V gene (reference sequence). The CDR3 consists of 13 residues. Trimming cost V 5 bases and J 4 bases, with 15 bases left between them. The CDR3 nucleotides are TGCAGTGCTCATCACGGGGAGTTTTACGAGCAGTACTTC. Encoded protein: CSAHHGEFYEQYF.

This clonotype occurred many times. This CDR3 reads CSAGEPQHF. CDR3 DNA sequence: TGCAGTGCTGGGGAGCCCCAGCATTTT. The chain is built from TRBV20-1 and TRBJ1-5; D remains ambiguous. Per germline, CDR1 DFQATT and CDR2 SNEGSKA (reference sequence). The CDR3 extends over 9 amino acids. V shed 5 bases and J shed 8 bases, with 4 bases lying between them.

This clonotype showed up many times. This rearrangement joins TRBV12-3 or TRBV12-4 to TRBJ1-5; perhaps TRBD1 as D (6 bases). The CDR3 has 14 amino acids. V lost 6 bases, J lost 2 bases, and 11 bases lay in between. The CDR3 loop is CASSQGHGNQPQHF. The DNA of the CDR3 is TGTGCCAGCAGCCAGGGACACGGCAATCAGCCCCAGCATTTT.